These 10 T cell receptor beta chains came from one sample sequenced in a study of blood T cell repertoires in COVID-19. Assay used: immunoSEQ multiplex PCR; TCRdb lists only in-frame clones, some missing. Altogether tens of thousands of clones are present, about 85% being singletons, with the ten largest covering 3.5%. Sequencing input: peripheral blood. These receptors originate from a woman of 80 years or more with acute or convalescent COVID-19.

The chain combines TRBV6-5 with TRBJ2-7, with TRBD1 matching over 9 bases. The germline gives CDR1 MNHEY, CDR2 SVGAGI. This CDR3 contains 15 residues. V shed 6 bases and J 2 bases; nucleotides not matched to a gene: 8. The CDR3, as DNA: TGTGCCAGCAGAGCCGGGACAGGGCGGACCTACGAGCAGTACTTC. Translating it yields CASRAGTGRTYEQYF.

The chain uses TRBV3-1 (or the pseudogene TRBV3-2) and TRBJ2-7, with a weak D call TRBD2 (5 bases). Trimming took off 8 bases at V and 3 bases at J, with 17 bases between the two ends. The CDR3 has 14 residues. Germline V gene sequence: CDR1 LGHDT, CDR2 YNNKEL (reference sequence). CDR3 sequence: CASSRRGLSYEQYF. The CDR3 nucleotides read TGTGCCAGCTCCCGACGGGGTTTAAGCTACGAGCAGTACTTC.

V and J are TRBV19 and TRBJ1-2; 9 nucleotides agree with TRBD1. Trimming cost V 3 bases and J 6 bases; bases outside gene matches: 5. CDR1 is LNHDA and CDR2 is SQIVND in the germline V gene (reference sequence). CDR3 length: 14 amino acids. The CDR3, as DNA: TGTGCCAGTAGTATCGTCGGGACAGGGAATGGCTACACCTTC. Amino acids: CASSIVGTGNGYTF.

The rearrangement links TRBV4-3 to TRBJ1-3, with D possibly TRBD1 on 6 matching bases. V was cut by 0 bases and J by 4 bases, with 13 bases left in between. The germline CDR1 and CDR2 sequences are LGHNA and YSLEER. CDR3 size: 16 residues. The CDR3 nucleotides read TGCGCCAGCAGCCAAGATAGGGGGAGTTTCGGAAACACCATATATTTT. This translates into CASSQDRGSFGNTIYF.

The chain carries TRBV6-2 or TRBV6-3 and TRBJ2-3, with TRBD2 matching 10 bases. This CDR3 is built from 17 residues. Germline V gene data show CDR1 as MNHEY and CDR2 as SVGEGT. The V segment lost 3 bases and the J segment 0 bases; nucleotides outside the gene matches: 6. DNA of the CDR3: TGTGCCAGCAGTTATGGGACTAGCGTGGCTAGCACAGATACGCAGTATTTT. Its translation: CASSYGTSVASTDTQYF.

The rearrangement joins TRBV24-1 to TRBJ1-4; possible D gene TRBD1, 6 bases. Germline CDR1 and CDR2: KGHDR and SFDVKD. CDR3 size: 17 residues. V was clipped by 7 bases and J by 0 bases, with 17 bases between them. This CDR3 is CATRLQRDTPTNEKLFF. CDR3 bases: TGTGCCACCAGGCTACAGCGGGACACTCCAACTAATGAAAAACTGTTTTTT.

The chain is built from TRBV20-1 and TRBJ2-2; D is unclear. Germline V lookup: CDR1 DFQATT, CDR2 SNEGSKA (reference sequence). V lost 6 bases and J lost 8, with 10 bases in between. CDR3 size: 11 residues. In nucleotides, the CDR3 is TGCAGTGCGCCGACTCAAGGGGAGCTGTTTTTT. It codes for CSAPTQGELFF.

V is TRBV30 and J is TRBJ1-6, with a weak D call TRBD1 (5 bases). The V and J ends lost 0 bases and 7 bases respectively, with 13 bases between them. The CDR3 runs to 15 residues. Germline-derived CDR1 and CDR2 are GTSNPN and SVGIG (reference sequence). In DNA, the CDR3 is TGTGCCTGGAGTGTATGGCAGGGAAGCAATTCACCCCTCCACTTT. Its protein product is CAWSVWQGSNSPLHF.

The chain has TRBV24-1 and TRBJ2-7; 11 bases line up with TRBD1. The CDR3 runs to 14 residues. CDR1 is KGHDR, CDR2 SFDVKD, per germline. The trim removed 3 bases at V and 5 bases at J, leaving 2 bases unmatched. The DNA of the CDR3 is TGTGCCACCAGTGATAGGACAGGGGGCCACGAGCAGTACTTC. This gives the protein CATSDRTGGHEQYF.

V and J are TRBV7-3 and TRBJ2-6; 7 bases align to TRBD1. The CDR3 is 16 residues long. V gave up 1 base and J gave up 2 bases; unmatched junction bases: 2. The V gene's germline CDR1 is SGHTA and CDR2 FQGTGA. In nucleotides, the CDR3 is TGTGCCAGCAGCTTAAACAGGGGAACTGGGGCCAACGTCCTGACTTTC. Translation gives CASSLNRGTGANVLTF. Full variable domain (missing parts from reference TRBV7-3 and TRBJ2-6): GAGVSQTPSNKVTEKGKYVELRCDPISGHTALYWYRQSLGQGPEFLIYFQGTGAADDSGLPNDRFFAVRPEGSVSTLKIQRTERGDSAVYLCASSLNRGTGANVLTFGAGSRLTVL.